A selection of T cell receptor beta chains follows, all from one sample in a study of blood T cell repertoires in COVID-19. Produced via immunoSEQ multiplex PCR; TCRdb's table is partial and in-frame only. The sample carries approximately 240,000 clones, around 85% recorded once. The material sequenced was peripheral blood. These receptors originate from a woman aged 25 to 39 who had recovered from COVID-19. CDR3s include the opening cysteine and the closing phenylalanine or tryptophan. D genes are given only for firm matches. Clone size is not always given. Where it is, it says once, few, many or a class for expanded clones.

CDR3: CASSLSVNTEAFF; DNA: TGTGCCAGCAGCTTGTCAGTGAACACTGAAGCTTTCTTT; J: TRBJ1-1; D: .; size: few; length: 13; V: TRBV5-4
CDR3: CASLSPLQGEAFF; DNA: TGTGCCAGCCTTAGCCCCCTACAGGGTGAAGCTTTCTTT; J: TRBJ1-1; D: .; size: once; length: 13; V: TRBV12-3/TRBV12-4
CDR3: CASSSGRQETQYF; DNA: TGTGCCAGTAGTTCGGGTAGACAAGAGACCCAGTACTTC; J: TRBJ2-5; D: .; size: .; length: 13; V: TRBV19
CDR3: CASSSGYNTEAFF; DNA: TGTGCCAGCAGCTCAGGGTACAACACTGAAGCTTTCTTT; J: TRBJ1-1; D: .; size: .; length: 13; V: TRBV5-4
CDR3: CASSAGFPPSPLNQPQHF; DNA: TGTGCCAGCAGTGCCGGGTTCCCACCTAGCCCCCTCAATCAGCCCCAGCATTTT; J: TRBJ1-5; D: .; size: .; length: 18; V: TRBV6-1
CDR3: CASSQLDRDTLHF; DNA: TGTGCCAGCAGCCAGTTGGACAGGGACACCCTCCACTTT; J: TRBJ1-6; D: TRBD1; size: .; length: 13; V: TRBV3-1/TRBV3-2
CDR3: CASSERRNTEAFF; DNA: TGTGCCAGCAGTGAAAGGAGGAACACTGAAGCTTTCTTT; J: TRBJ1-1; D: .; size: once; length: 13; V: TRBV2
CDR3: CASGLVLGGNYGYTF; DNA: TGTGCTAGTGGTTTGGTACTAGGCGGCAACTATGGCTACACCTTC; J: TRBJ1-2; D: .; size: .; length: 15; V: TRBV12-5
CDR3: CAISESLGLRSEQFF; DNA: TGTGCCATCAGTGAGTCTTTGGGACTCCGGTCTGAGCAGTTCTTC; J: TRBJ2-1; D: .; size: .; length: 15; V: TRBV10-3
CDR3: CASSPNRGVNEQFF; DNA: TGCGCCAGCAGCCCGAACCGGGGGGTCAATGAGCAGTTCTTC; J: TRBJ2-1; D: TRBD2; size: .; length: 14; V: TRBV5-1
CDR3: CASSVAEAGQRIDEQYF; DNA: TGTGCCAGCAGCGTGGCTGAAGCGGGGCAGCGCATCGACGAGCAGTACTTC; J: TRBJ2-7; D: TRBD2; size: .; length: 17; V: TRBV9
CDR3: CASSSRRDSNVLTF; DNA: TGTGCCAGCAGCTCACGGAGGGACAGCAACGTCCTGACTTTC; J: TRBJ2-6; D: .; size: .; length: 14; V: TRBV7-6
CDR3: CASSLVEHREQYF; DNA: TGTGCCAGCAGTTTAGTCGAACATCGCGAGCAGTACTTC; J: TRBJ2-7; D: .; size: .; length: 13; V: TRBV12-3/TRBV12-4
CDR3: CASSLRDRGSEQFF; DNA: TGTGCCAGCAGCCTCCGGGACAGGGGGAGTGAGCAGTTCTTC; J: TRBJ2-1; D: TRBD1; size: .; length: 14; V: TRBV7-3
CDR3: CASSQEWASANTGELFF; DNA: TGCGCCAGCAGCCAAGAGTGGGCTTCCGCGAACACCGGGGAGCTGTTTTTT; J: TRBJ2-2; D: .; size: .; length: 17; V: TRBV4-1
CDR3: CASSFSRNYGYTF; DNA: TGTGCCAGCAGTTTTTCCAGGAACTATGGCTACACCTTC; J: TRBJ1-2; D: .; size: .; length: 13; V: TRBV27
CDR3: CATSDPRGSGETQYF; DNA: TGTGCCACCAGTGACCCCAGGGGTAGTGGAGAGACCCAGTACTTC; J: TRBJ2-5; D: .; size: .; length: 15; V: TRBV24-1
CDR3: CASSPAGVTEAFF; DNA: TGCGCCAGCAGCCCGGCGGGGGTGACTGAAGCTTTCTTT; J: TRBJ1-1; D: .; size: .; length: 13; V: TRBV5-1
CDR3: CASSLRQGASDTQYF; DNA: TGTGCCAGCAGTTTGCGGCAGGGGGCCTCAGATACGCAGTATTTT; J: TRBJ2-3; D: TRBD1; size: .; length: 15; V: TRBV27
CDR3: CASSETGTLTKQYF; DNA: TGTGCCAGCAGTGAGACCGGGACACTTACGAAGCAGTACTTC; J: TRBJ2-7; D: .; size: .; length: 14; V: TRBV6-1
CDR3: CASRLFPAYEQYF; DNA: TGTGCAAGTCGCTTATTTCCAGCCTACGAGCAGTACTTC; J: TRBJ2-7; D: .; size: .; length: 13; V: TRBV12-2
CDR3: CTSSQDFWRGGPKSYEQYF; DNA: TGCACCAGCAGCCAAGATTTTTGGAGGGGGGGCCCAAAATCCTACGAGCAGTACTTC; J: TRBJ2-7; D: .; size: .; length: 19; V: TRBV1
CDR3: CATTLWGGNTEAFF; DNA: TGTGCCACGACGTTGTGGGGAGGGAACACTGAAGCTTTCTTT; J: TRBJ1-1; D: .; size: .; length: 14; V: TRBV6-5
CDR3: CASSRDYDEQFF; DNA: TGTGCCAGCAGCAGAGATTACGATGAGCAGTTCTTC; J: TRBJ2-1; D: .; size: .; length: 12; V: TRBV9
CDR3: CSAKRGYGYTF; DNA: TGCAGTGCTAAGCGGGGCTATGGCTACACCTTC; J: TRBJ1-2; D: .; size: once; length: 11; V: TRBV20-1
CDR3: CAITIDRASYGYTF; DNA: TGTGCCATCACTATCGACAGGGCCAGCTATGGCTACACCTTC; J: TRBJ1-2; D: TRBD1; size: .; length: 14; V: TRBV10-3
CDR3: CASSSTTEHYEQYF; DNA: TGTGCCAGCAGCTCCACGACAGAACACTACGAGCAGTACTTC; J: TRBJ2-7; D: .; size: once; length: 14; V: TRBV5-6
CDR3: CGGREGHGYTF; DNA: TGCGGGGGTCGGGAGGGTCATGGCTACACCTTC; J: TRBJ1-2; D: .; size: once; length: 11; V: TRBV29-1
CDR3: CASKTGNSPLHF; DNA: TGTGCCAGTAAAACGGGTAATTCACCCCTCCACTTT; J: TRBJ1-6; D: .; size: .; length: 12; V: TRBV19
CDR3: CASSATYRGYYGYTF; DNA: TGTGCCAGTAGTGCGACATACAGGGGTTACTATGGCTACACCTTC; J: TRBJ1-2; D: TRBD1; size: .; length: 15; V: TRBV19
CDR3: CAISEFAQGGGYEQYF; DNA: TGTGCCATCAGTGAGTTTGCCCAGGGAGGAGGGTACGAGCAGTACTTC; J: TRBJ2-7; D: .; size: few; length: 16; V: TRBV10-3
CDR3: CASSPQGPTSYEQYF; DNA: TGTGCCAGCAGTCCACAGGGCCCAACCTCCTACGAGCAGTACTTC; J: TRBJ2-7; D: .; size: .; length: 15; V: TRBV6-6
CDR3: CSGSDGGDYEQYF; DNA: TGCAGCGGGAGTGACGGCGGCGACTACGAGCAGTACTTC; J: TRBJ2-7; D: .; size: .; length: 13; V: TRBV29-1
CDR3: CASSPNPDSAYGYTF; DNA: TGTGCCAGCAGCCCAAACCCCGACAGCGCTTATGGCTACACCTTC; J: TRBJ1-2; D: .; size: .; length: 15; V: TRBV7-6
CDR3: CASSLLAGASSGANVLTF; DNA: TGCGCCAGCAGCTTATTAGCGGGGGCCAGCTCTGGGGCCAACGTCCTGACTTTC; J: TRBJ2-6; D: TRBD2; size: .; length: 18; V: TRBV5-1